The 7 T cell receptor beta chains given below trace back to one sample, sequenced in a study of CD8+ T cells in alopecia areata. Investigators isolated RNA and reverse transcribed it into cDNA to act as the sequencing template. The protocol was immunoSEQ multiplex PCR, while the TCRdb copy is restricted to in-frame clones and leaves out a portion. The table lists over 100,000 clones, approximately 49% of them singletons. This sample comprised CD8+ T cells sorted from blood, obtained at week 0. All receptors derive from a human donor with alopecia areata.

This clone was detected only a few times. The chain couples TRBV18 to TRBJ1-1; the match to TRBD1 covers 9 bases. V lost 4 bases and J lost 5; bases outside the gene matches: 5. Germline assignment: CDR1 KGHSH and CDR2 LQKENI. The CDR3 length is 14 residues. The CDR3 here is CASSRGQGLTEAFF. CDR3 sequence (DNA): TGTGCCAGCTCACGGGGACAGGGTTTGACTGAAGCTTTCTTT.

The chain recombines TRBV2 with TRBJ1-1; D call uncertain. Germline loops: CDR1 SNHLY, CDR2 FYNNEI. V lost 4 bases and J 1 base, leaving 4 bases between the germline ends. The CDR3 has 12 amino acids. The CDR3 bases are TGTGCCAGCAGTGCAGCGAACACTGAAGCTTTCTTT. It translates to CASSAANTEAFF.

The CDR3 here is CASSFRDGTDTQYF. CDR3 coding DNA: TGCGCCAGCAGCTTCCGGGACGGCACAGATACGCAGTATTTT. V usage is TRBV4-1 and J usage is TRBJ2-3, with D possibly called TRBD1 or TRBD2 (5 bases each). The V and J ends lost 5 bases and 1 base respectively, with 10 bases between them. The CDR3 spans 14 residues. Germline V CDR1 and CDR2: MGHRA, YSYEKL.

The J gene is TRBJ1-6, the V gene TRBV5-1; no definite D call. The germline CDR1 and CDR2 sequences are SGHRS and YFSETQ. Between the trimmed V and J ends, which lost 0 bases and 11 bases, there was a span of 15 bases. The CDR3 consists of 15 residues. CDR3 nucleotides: TGCGCCAGCAGCTTGGCAACCAACCTGGCGGCACCCCTCCACTTT. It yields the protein CASSLATNLAAPLHF.

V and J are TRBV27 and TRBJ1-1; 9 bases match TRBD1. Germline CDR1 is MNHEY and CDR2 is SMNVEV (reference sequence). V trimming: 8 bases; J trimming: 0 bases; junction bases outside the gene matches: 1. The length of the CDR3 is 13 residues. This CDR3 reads CASGTGMNTEAFF. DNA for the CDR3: TGTGCCAGCGGGACAGGGATGAACACTGAAGCTTTCTTT.

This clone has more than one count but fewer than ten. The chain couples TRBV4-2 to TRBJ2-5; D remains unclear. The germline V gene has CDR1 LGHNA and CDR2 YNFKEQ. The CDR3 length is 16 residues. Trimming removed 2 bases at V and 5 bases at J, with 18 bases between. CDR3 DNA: TGTGCCAGCAGCCAAAATGGGCAGCTTAGTGGCGAGACCCAGTACTTC. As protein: CASSQNGQLSGETQYF.

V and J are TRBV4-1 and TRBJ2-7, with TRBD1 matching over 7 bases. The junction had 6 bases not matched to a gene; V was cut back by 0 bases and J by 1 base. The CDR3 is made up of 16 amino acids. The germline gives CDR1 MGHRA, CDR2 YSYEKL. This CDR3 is CASSQDLETGSYEQYF. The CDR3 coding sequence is TGCGCCAGCAGCCAAGATCTGGAGACAGGGTCCTACGAGCAGTACTTC.